What follows are 31 T cell receptor beta chains derived from one specimen sequenced in a study of T-cell reconstitution after alpha-beta-depleted transplantation in children. The authors prepared the TCRbeta library with unique molecular identifiers. TCRdb passed the PCR reads through MiXCR, listing each CDR3 protein once. This repertoire shows hundreds of thousands of distinct CDR3 sequences, approximately 9.6% found once; its top ten account for over 9%. The starting material was PBMCs from the stem cell graft donor, obtained from the stem cell graft. The receptors shown here come from a human donor who donated a stem cell graft to a child with SCID.

This clonotype has only a few counts. The chain links TRBV3-1 to TRBJ1-6; D perhaps matches TRBD1 (5 bases). The CDR3 spans 14 residues. Germline CDR1 is LGHDT and CDR2 is YNNKEL (reference sequence). The V end was cut by 0 bases, the J end by 9 bases, with 9 bases between. In DNA form, the CDR3 reads TGTGCCAGCAGCCAAGAGGCAGGGACTTCACCCCTCCACTTT. Translating gives CASSQEAGTSPLHF.

This clonotype was seen repeatedly, ten times or more. The chain joins TRBV2 to TRBJ1-2; D might be TRBD1 (5 bases). Germline assignment: CDR1 SNHLY and CDR2 FYNNEI. V was clipped by 6 bases and J by 4 bases, with 12 bases between them. This CDR3 contains 13 residues. CDR3 DNA sequence: TGTGCCAGCAGGAAAGGGGATCTCTATGGCTACACCTTC. Amino acid sequence: CASRKGDLYGYTF.

This clonotype has more than one count but fewer than ten. V gene TRBV3-1 combines with J gene TRBJ1-2, with TRBD1 as a possible D gene (6 bases). V gave up 3 bases and J gave up 4 bases, with 12 bases separating them. This CDR3 spans 14 amino acids. Germline assignment: CDR1 LGHDT and CDR2 YNNKEL (reference sequence). The CDR3 here is CASSHRLQGYGYTF. Written as DNA, the CDR3 is TGTGCCAGCAGCCACCGCTTACAGGGCTATGGCTACACCTTC.

J is TRBJ2-2 and V is TRBV6-1, with 8 bases aligning to TRBD2. Germline trimming cut 1 base from V and 9 bases from J; bases unmatched to any gene: 7. The CDR3 loop spans 15 amino acids. Per the germline V gene, CDR1 is MNHNS and CDR2 is SASEGT. The CDR3 spells CASSEEGGGPWELFF. In DNA, the CDR3 is TGTGCCAGCAGTGAAGAGGGCGGGGGGCCCTGGGAGCTGTTTTTT.

The table lists this clonotype with a few counts. The chain links TRBV5-5 to TRBJ2-7, with a tentative D call TRBD2 (7 bases). V lost 5 bases and J lost 6, with 18 bases in between. Germline CDR1 is SGHKS and CDR2 is YYEKEE (reference sequence). The CDR3 contains 14 residues. For the CDR3, the DNA is TGTGCCAGCAGTCCGACCCGGGGGGCAGGCGAGCAGTACTTC. As protein: CASSPTRGAGEQYF.

This CDR3 is CASSKGTGVGTEAFF. CDR3 nucleotides: TGTGCCAGCAGCAAAGGGACAGGGGTAGGAACTGAAGCTTTCTTT. The rearrangement joins TRBV21-1 to TRBJ1-1; the listed D gene, TRBD1, was not tested against the DNA. TRBV21-1 has pseudogene status. CDR3 length: 15 residues.

This clonotype occurred a few times. V and J are TRBV27 and TRBJ2-3; 8 bases are a match to TRBD2. Germline values: CDR1 MNHEY, CDR2 SMNVEV (reference sequence). After removal of 5 bases from V and 1 base from J, the junction contained 11 bases not matched to a gene. This CDR3 spans 17 amino acids. The DNA of the CDR3 is TGTGCCAGCAGTCCCTACCGGGGGGGCGTAGGCACAGATACGCAGTATTTT. It specifies CASSPYRGGVGTDTQYF.

CDR3 bases: TGTGCCACCGTACAGGCTATTAGCACAGATACGCAGTATTTT. It is translated as CATVQAISTDTQYF. The chain joins TRBV12-3 or TRBV12-4 to TRBJ2-3; D possibly corresponds to TRBD1 (5 bases). V lost 10 bases and J 0 bases, leaving 14 bases between the germline ends. This CDR3 has 14 residues.

The CDR3 loop reads CSAGVGADTQYF. The DNA for the CDR3 is TGCAGTGCTGGGGTCGGGGCAGATACGCAGTATTTT. The chain combines TRBV20-1 with TRBJ2-3, with D tentatively TRBD2 (5 bases). V was clipped by 5 bases and J by 4 bases, with 10 bases between them. This CDR3 spans 12 amino acids. Germline CDR1 and CDR2: DFQATT and SNEGSKA (reference sequence).

This sequence joins TRBV20-1 and TRBJ2-7, with TRBD2 matching 7 bases. Per germline, CDR1 DFQATT and CDR2 SNEGSKA (reference sequence). There are 12 residues in the CDR3. J was trimmed by 7 bases and V by 1 base; bases with no gene match: 4. The CDR3 DNA sequence: TGCAGTGCTAGAGTTGGCGGGGGAGAGCAGTACTTC. Protein: CSARVGGGEQYF.

This clonotype was counted between two and nine times. V is TRBV14 and J is TRBJ2-7; 11 bases are a match to TRBD1. In germline, CDR1 is SGHDN, CDR2 FVKESK. V shed 4 bases and J 4 bases; nucleotides not matched to a gene: 6. This CDR3 spans 15 amino acids. CDR3 nucleotide sequence: TGTGCCAGCAGCCGACCGGACAGGGGGCCATACGAGCAGTACTTC. It codes for CASSRPDRGPYEQYF.

This clonotype was detected a few times. The rearrangement uses TRBV5-1 and TRBJ1-1; 7 bases fit TRBD1. The CDR3 sequence is 19 residues long. With V trimmed by 2 bases and J by 0 bases, 16 bases remained unmatched. Germline V CDR1 and CDR2: SGHRS, YFSETQ. CDR3 sequence reads: CASSFRGKGSSGLNTEAFF. In DNA, the CDR3 is TGCGCCAGCAGCTTCAGGGGGAAGGGATCCAGCGGATTGAACACTGAAGCTTTCTTT.

This clonotype was observed at least ten times. The chain couples TRBV12-5 to TRBJ2-3; D perhaps matches TRBD1 (5 bases). Germline V gene sequence: CDR1 LGHNT, CDR2 FRNRAP. V was shortened by 1 base and J by 3 bases, with 11 bases between the two germline ends. This CDR3 has 15 residues. CDR3 residues: CASGLGSGWTDTQYF. CDR3 DNA sequence: TGTGCTAGTGGTTTGGGCTCAGGGTGGACAGATACGCAGTATTTT.

This clonotype was observed a few times. This chain links TRBV6-5 with TRBJ1-1; D may be TRBD1 (5 bases). Trimming pared 9 bases from V and 5 bases from J, leaving 16 bases between. The germline CDR1 and CDR2 sequences are MNHEY and SVGAGI. The CDR3 consists of 13 residues. This CDR3 is CASHGGARTEAFF. In DNA form, the CDR3 reads TGTGCCAGTCATGGAGGGGCGAGAACTGAAGCTTTCTTT.

This chain uses TRBV5-1 with TRBJ1-4; 9 nucleotides line up with TRBD1. This CDR3 is built from 16 residues. The V and J ends lost 4 bases and 8 bases, in that order; junction bases with no gene match: 12. CDR1 SGHRS and CDR2 YFSETQ come from the germline V gene. The CDR3 nucleotides read TGCGCCAGCAGCCCAGGGACAGGGCGGTCGGGGGAAAAACTGTTTTTT. Its protein product is CASSPGTGRSGEKLFF.

In its sample, this clonotype was seen a few times. This chain joins TRBV6-1 and TRBJ2-4; 15 bases map to TRBD2. Germline values: CDR1 MNHNS, CDR2 SASEGT. The CDR3 has 18 amino acids. V was pared by 5 bases and J by 0 bases, with 5 bases of the junction left unmatched. The CDR3 sequence is CASSKRTSGGVAKNIQYF. In DNA form, the CDR3 reads TGTGCCAGCAGTAAACGGACTAGCGGGGGGGTAGCCAAAAACATTCAGTACTTC.

V and J are TRBV7-2 and TRBJ1-2; possible D gene TRBD1, 5 bases. Trimming took off 3 bases at V and 4 bases at J, with 15 bases between the two ends. Germline CDR1 is SGHTA and CDR2 is FQGNSA. The length of the CDR3 is 15 residues. CDR3 amino acids: CASSFSLWGPYGYTF. DNA of the CDR3: TGTGCCAGCAGCTTTTCTCTCTGGGGCCCCTATGGCTACACCTTC. The whole variable domain, filled in from reference TRBV7-2 and TRBJ1-2, reads GAGVSQSPSNKVTEKGKDVELRCDPISGHTALYWYRQSLGQGLEFLIYFQGNSAPDKSGLPSDRFSAERTGGSVSTLTIQRTQQEDSAVYLCASSFSLWGPYGYTFGSGTRLTVV.

This clonotype was seen many times. The gene calls are TRBV7-8 and TRBJ2-2, with TRBD2 matching over 7 bases. The junction had 8 bases not matched to a gene; V was cut back by 2 bases and J by 5 bases. The length of the CDR3 is 16 residues. Germline V CDR1 and CDR2: SGHVS, FQNEAQ. CDR3 protein: CASSLSGTMMTGELFF. The CDR3, as DNA: TGTGCCAGCAGCTTAAGTGGGACTATGATGACCGGGGAGCTGTTTTTT.

This clonotype was seen many times. This chain joins TRBV12-3 or TRBV12-4 and TRBJ1-6; possibly TRBD1 for D (5 bases). The CDR3 contains 15 residues. The V and J ends lost 3 bases and 8 bases respectively, with 14 bases between them. Here the CDR3 reads CASSFGLSRDSPLHF. DNA for the CDR3: TGTGCCAGCAGTTTCGGTCTATCCAGGGATTCACCCCTCCACTTT.

The CDR3: CASSYTGTGGRNEQFF. The CDR3 nucleotides read TGTGCCAGCAGTTATACCGGGACAGGGGGTAGGAATGAGCAGTTCTTC. J is TRBJ2-1 and V is TRBV7-3; TRBD1 agrees at 11 bases. Looked up from germline, CDR1 is SGHTA and CDR2 is FQGTGA. V was pared by 6 bases and J by 7 bases, with 11 bases of the junction left unmatched. The CDR3 sequence is 16 residues long.

This clonotype has at least ten counts. The genes are TRBV12-3 or TRBV12-4 and TRBJ2-7, with D perhaps matching TRBD1 or TRBD2 (5 bases each). The germline V and J ends were trimmed by 6 bases and 1 base, with 16 bases remaining between them. The CDR3 consists of 15 residues. In DNA form, the CDR3 reads TGTGCCAGCAGCAGCCGGGACGGCACGTCCTACGAGCAGTACTTC. It translates to CASSSRDGTSYEQYF.

This clonotype was seen only a few times. The chain joins TRBV12-3 or TRBV12-4 to TRBJ2-7; 7 nucleotides align to TRBD1. The J segment lost 8 bases and the V segment lost 5 bases, leaving 12 bases of the junction unmatched. There are 14 residues in the CDR3. In DNA form, the CDR3 reads TGTGCCAGCAGTCCCTCCATACAGGGGAGCAAGCAGTACTTC. Amino acid sequence: CASSPSIQGSKQYF.

The chain carries TRBV20-1 and TRBJ2-5; TRBD2 matches 8 bases. There are 15 residues in the CDR3. V lost 0 bases to trimming and J lost 7 bases; unmatched junction nucleotides: 10. Germline V gene data show CDR1 as DFQATT and CDR2 as SNEGSKA (reference sequence). Here the CDR3 reads CSARDREGWLVTQYF. In nucleotides, the CDR3 is TGCAGTGCTAGAGACCGGGAGGGGTGGTTGGTGACCCAGTACTTC.

In this sample, this clonotype turned up a few times. The chain links TRBV5-1 to TRBJ2-2; D not resolved. The CDR3 covers 17 residues. CDR1 and CDR2 (germline): SGHRS, YFSETQ. V dropped 1 base and J dropped 3 bases, with 16 bases sitting between them. The CDR3 spells CASSLQVTADYTGELFF. CDR3 DNA sequence: TGCGCCAGCAGCTTGCAGGTTACCGCCGACTACACCGGGGAGCTGTTTTTT.

In its sample, this clonotype was seen a few times. The chain carries TRBV5-4 and TRBJ2-1; D may match TRBD1 or TRBD2 (6 bases each). CDR3 size: 16 residues. Germline CDR1 and CDR2: SGHNT and YYREEE (reference sequence). Trimming removed 1 base at V and 2 bases at J, with 13 bases between. CDR3 nucleotide sequence: TGTGCCAGCAGCTTGTTTCAGGGGAGGACCTACAATGAGCAGTTCTTC. Amino acids: CASSLFQGRTYNEQFF. Looking up the rest from reference TRBV5-4 and TRBJ2-1 gives the full variable domain: ETGVTQSPTHLIKTRGQQVTLRCSSQSGHNTVSWYQQALGQGPQFIFQYYREEENGRGNFPPRFSGLQFPNYSSELNVNALELDDSALYLCASSLFQGRTYNEQFFGPGTRLTVL.

The chain carries TRBV15 and TRBJ1-5; a possible D gene is TRBD1 (5 bases). The CDR3 runs to 14 residues. Germline CDR1 reads LNHNV; CDR2 reads YYDKDF (reference sequence). With 5 bases removed from V and 14 bases from J, the gap between germline ends came to 22 bases. For the CDR3, the DNA is TGTGCCACCAGCCTTAAACAGTTCCAGGGCCCGAAGCATTTT. It yields the protein CATSLKQFQGPKHF.

This clonotype was observed a handful of times. The chain couples TRBV7-2 to TRBJ1-2, with D maybe TRBD1 (5 bases). The germline V and J ends were trimmed by 5 bases and 3 bases, with 16 bases remaining between them. Germline assignment: CDR1 SGHTA and CDR2 FQGNSA. This CDR3 spans 15 amino acids. The CDR3 spells CASSRDGQYHYGYTF. Written as DNA, the CDR3 is TGTGCCAGCAGCCGAGACGGACAATACCACTATGGCTACACCTTC.

The sample holds a few counts of this clonotype. The CDR3 loop is CASSSRQGWPVSGANVLTF. The CDR3, as DNA: TGTGCCAGCAGCTCCAGACAGGGATGGCCGGTCTCTGGGGCCAACGTCCTGACTTTC. The rearrangement joins TRBV11-1 to TRBJ2-6, with TRBD1 matching over 7 bases. Germline V gene data show CDR1 as SGHAT and CDR2 as FQDESV (reference sequence). The CDR3 contains 19 residues. V lost 4 bases and J lost 0; bases outside the gene matches: 12.

The CDR3 reads CASSLPGRMNTEAFF. CDR3 bases: TGTGCCAGCAGTTTGCCGGGACGGATGAACACTGAAGCTTTCTTT. V usage is TRBV12-3 or TRBV12-4 and J usage is TRBJ1-1; the D gene is possibly TRBD1 (5 bases). This CDR3 has 15 residues. V was trimmed by 3 bases and J by 0 bases, leaving 11 bases between them.

This clonotype was counted only a few times. The chain has TRBV7-9 and TRBJ2-7; D uncertain. Germline loops: CDR1 SEHNR, CDR2 FQNEAQ (reference sequence). The CDR3 is 13 amino acids. Trimming took 1 base from V and 5 from J, leaving 9 bases between them. CDR3 DNA: TGTGCCAGCAGCTTAGTTGGGGTTAACGAGCAGTACTTC. It encodes CASSLVGVNEQYF.

This clonotype was counted between two and nine times. V gene TRBV5-1 combines with J gene TRBJ2-1, with D possibly being TRBD2 (5 bases). Trimming left V 1 base short and J 5 bases short, with 7 bases between. The CDR3 loop spans 13 amino acids. Germline V CDR1 and CDR2: SGHRS, YFSETQ. As DNA, the CDR3 is TGCGCCAGCAGCTTGACCGGGAACAATGAGCAGTTCTTC. As protein: CASSLTGNNEQFF.